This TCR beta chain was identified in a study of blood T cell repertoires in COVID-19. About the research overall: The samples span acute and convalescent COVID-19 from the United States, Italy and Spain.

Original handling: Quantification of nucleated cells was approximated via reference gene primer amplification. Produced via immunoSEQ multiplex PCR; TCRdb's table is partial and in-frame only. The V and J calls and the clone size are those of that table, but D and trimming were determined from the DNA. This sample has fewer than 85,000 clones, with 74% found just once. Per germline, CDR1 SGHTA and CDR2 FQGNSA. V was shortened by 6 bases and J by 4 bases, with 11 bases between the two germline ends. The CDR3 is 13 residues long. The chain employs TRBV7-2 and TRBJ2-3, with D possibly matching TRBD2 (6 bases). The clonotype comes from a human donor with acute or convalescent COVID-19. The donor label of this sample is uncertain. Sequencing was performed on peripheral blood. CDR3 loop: CASSNGGADTQYF. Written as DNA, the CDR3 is TGTGCCAGCAGTAACGGGGGTGCAGATACGCAGTATTTT.